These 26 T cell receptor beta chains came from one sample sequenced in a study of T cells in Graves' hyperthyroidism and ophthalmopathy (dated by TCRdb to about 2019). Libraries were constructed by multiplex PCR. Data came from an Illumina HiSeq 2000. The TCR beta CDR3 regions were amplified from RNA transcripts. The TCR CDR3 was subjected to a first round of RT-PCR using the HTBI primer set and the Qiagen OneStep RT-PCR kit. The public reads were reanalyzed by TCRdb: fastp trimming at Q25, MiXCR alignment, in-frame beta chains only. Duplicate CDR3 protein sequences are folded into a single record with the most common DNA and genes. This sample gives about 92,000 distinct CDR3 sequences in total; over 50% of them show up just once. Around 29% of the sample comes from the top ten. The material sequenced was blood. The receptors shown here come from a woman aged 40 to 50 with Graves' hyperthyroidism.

The CDR3 bases are TGCAGTGCAACAGGAACTAACTATGGCTACACCTTC. Translated, it gives CSATGTNYGYTF. The J gene is TRBJ1-2, the V gene TRBV20-1; D is perhaps TRBD1 (5 bases). CDR3 length: 12 amino acids. The V and J ends lost 6 bases and 0 bases respectively, with 8 bases between them. Looked up from germline, CDR1 is DFQATT and CDR2 is SNEGSKA (reference sequence).

This chain's CDR3 is CASRDRGARGETQYF. CDR3 bases: TGTGCCAGCAGGGACAGGGGGGCCCGCGGGGAGACCCAGTACTTC. The V gene is TRBV6-4, the J gene TRBJ2-5; 10 nucleotides match TRBD1. V dropped 6 bases and J dropped 5; count of bases not matched to a gene: 9. This CDR3 spans 15 amino acids. Looked up from germline, CDR1 is MRHNA and CDR2 is SNTAGT.

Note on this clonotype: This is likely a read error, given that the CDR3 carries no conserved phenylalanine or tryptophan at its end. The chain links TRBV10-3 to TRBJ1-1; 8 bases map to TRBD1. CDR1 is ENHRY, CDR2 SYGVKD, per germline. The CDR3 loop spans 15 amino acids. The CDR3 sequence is CAVSGQGRMNTEAFL. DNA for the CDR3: TGTGCCGTCAGTGGACAGGGCCGAATGAACACTGAAGCTTTCTTG.

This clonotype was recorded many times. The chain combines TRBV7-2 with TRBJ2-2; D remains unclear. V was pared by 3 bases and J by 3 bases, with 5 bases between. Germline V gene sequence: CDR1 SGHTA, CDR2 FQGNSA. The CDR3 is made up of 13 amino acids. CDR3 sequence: CASSFSDTGELFF. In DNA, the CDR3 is TGTGCCAGCAGCTTTTCAGACACCGGGGAGCTGTTTTTT.

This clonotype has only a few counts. The DNA for the CDR3 is TGTGCCATCGCCGGACAGGGGTACGAGGACGAGCAGTACTTC. It translates to CAIAGQGYEDEQYF. The V gene is TRBV10-3, the J gene TRBJ2-7; TRBD1 matches at 9 bases. The germline V gene has CDR1 ENHRY and CDR2 SYGVKD. The length of the CDR3 is 14 residues. With V trimmed by 8 bases and J by 5 bases, 10 bases remained unmatched.

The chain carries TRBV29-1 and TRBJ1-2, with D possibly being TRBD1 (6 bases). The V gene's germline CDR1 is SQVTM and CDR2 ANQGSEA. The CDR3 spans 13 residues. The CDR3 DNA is TGCGCCAGCAGCTTGGGGGGGGGCCATGGCTACACCTTC. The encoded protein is CASSLGGGHGYTF.

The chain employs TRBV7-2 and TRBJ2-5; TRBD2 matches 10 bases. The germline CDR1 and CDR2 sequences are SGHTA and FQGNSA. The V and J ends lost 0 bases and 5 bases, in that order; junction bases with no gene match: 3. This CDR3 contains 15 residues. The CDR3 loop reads CASSLALAGAETQYF. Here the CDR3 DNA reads TGTGCCAGCAGCTTAGCCCTAGCGGGAGCTGAGACCCAGTACTTC.

The DNA for the CDR3 is TGCAGCGCCGGGACAGGGGGCGGACAGCCCCAGCATTTT. Its translation: CSAGTGGGQPQHF. The chain uses TRBV29-1 and TRBJ1-5, with 12 bases fitting TRBD1. Germline V CDR1 and CDR2: SQVTM, ANQGSEA. This CDR3 is built from 13 residues. Trimming took 7 bases from V and 7 from J; bases not matched to a gene: 5. Full variable domain (outside the CDR3, taken from reference TRBV29-1 and TRBJ1-5): SAVISQKPSRDICQRGTSLTIQCQVDSQVTMMFWYRQQPGQSLTLIATANQGSEATYESGFVIDKFPISRPNLTFSTLTVSNMSPEDSSIYLCSAGTGGGQPQHFGDGTRLSIL.

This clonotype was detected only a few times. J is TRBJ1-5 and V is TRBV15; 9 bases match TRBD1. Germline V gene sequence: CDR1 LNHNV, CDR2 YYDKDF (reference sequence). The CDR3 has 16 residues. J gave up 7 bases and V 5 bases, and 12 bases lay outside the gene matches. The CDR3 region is CATSARRTGEDQPQHF. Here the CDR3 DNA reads TGTGCCACCAGCGCCCGACGGACAGGGGAGGACCAGCCCCAGCATTTT.

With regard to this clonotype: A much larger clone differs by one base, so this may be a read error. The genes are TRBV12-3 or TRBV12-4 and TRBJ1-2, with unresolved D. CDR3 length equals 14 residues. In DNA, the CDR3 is TGTGCCAGCAGTCCCGGTGTGGCTAACTATGGCTACGCCTTC. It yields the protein CASSPGVANYGYAF.

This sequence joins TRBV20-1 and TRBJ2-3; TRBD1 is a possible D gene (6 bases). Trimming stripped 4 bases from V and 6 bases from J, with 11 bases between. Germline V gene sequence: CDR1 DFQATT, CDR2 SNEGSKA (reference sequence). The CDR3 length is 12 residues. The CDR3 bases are TGCAGTGCTACAGGGGACGGGGATACGCAGTATTTT. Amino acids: CSATGDGDTQYF.

CDR3 region: CSASQGGSNQPQHF. CDR3 DNA: TGCAGTGCTAGTCAGGGAGGTAGCAATCAGCCCCAGCATTTT. This chain links TRBV20-1 with TRBJ1-5; perhaps TRBD1 as D (5 bases). This CDR3 region has 14 residues. In germline, CDR1 is DFQATT, CDR2 SNEGSKA (reference sequence). With 3 bases removed from V and 0 bases from J, the gap between germline ends came to 9 bases.

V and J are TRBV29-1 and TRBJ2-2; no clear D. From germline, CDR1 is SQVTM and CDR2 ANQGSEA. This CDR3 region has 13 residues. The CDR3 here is CARTYANTGELFF. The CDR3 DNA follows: TGCGCCCGGACCTATGCTAACACCGGGGAGCTGTTTTTT.

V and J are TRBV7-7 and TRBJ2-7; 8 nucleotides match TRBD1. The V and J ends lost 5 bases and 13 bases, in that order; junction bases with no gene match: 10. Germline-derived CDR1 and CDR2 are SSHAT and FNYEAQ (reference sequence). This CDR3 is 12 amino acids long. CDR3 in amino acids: CASSSRPGGYYF. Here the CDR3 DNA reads TGTGCCAGCAGCAGCAGACCAGGGGGCTATTACTTC.

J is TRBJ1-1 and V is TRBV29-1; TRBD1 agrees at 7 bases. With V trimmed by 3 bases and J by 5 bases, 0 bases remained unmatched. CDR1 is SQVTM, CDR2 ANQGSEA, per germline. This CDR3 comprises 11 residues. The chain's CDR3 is CSVDRGTEAFF. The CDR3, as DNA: TGCAGCGTTGACAGGGGGACTGAAGCTTTCTTT.

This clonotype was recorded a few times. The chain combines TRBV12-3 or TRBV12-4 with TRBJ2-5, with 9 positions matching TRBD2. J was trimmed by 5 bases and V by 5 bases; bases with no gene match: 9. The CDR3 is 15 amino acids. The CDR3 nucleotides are TGTGCCAGCAGTCCGCGACTTGGACTAGCGGAGACCCAGTACTTC. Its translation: CASSPRLGLAETQYF.

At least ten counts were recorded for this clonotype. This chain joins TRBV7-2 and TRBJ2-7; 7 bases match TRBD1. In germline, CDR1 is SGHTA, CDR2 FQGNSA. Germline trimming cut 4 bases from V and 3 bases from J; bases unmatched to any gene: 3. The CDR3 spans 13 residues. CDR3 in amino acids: CASSWGQFYEQYF. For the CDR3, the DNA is TGTGCCAGCAGCTGGGGACAGTTCTACGAGCAGTACTTC.

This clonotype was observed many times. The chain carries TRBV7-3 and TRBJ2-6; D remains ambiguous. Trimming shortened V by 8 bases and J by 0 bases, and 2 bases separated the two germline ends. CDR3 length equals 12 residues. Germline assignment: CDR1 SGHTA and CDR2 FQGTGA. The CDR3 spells CASGSGANVLTF. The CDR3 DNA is TGTGCCAGCGGCTCTGGGGCCAACGTCCTGACTTTC.

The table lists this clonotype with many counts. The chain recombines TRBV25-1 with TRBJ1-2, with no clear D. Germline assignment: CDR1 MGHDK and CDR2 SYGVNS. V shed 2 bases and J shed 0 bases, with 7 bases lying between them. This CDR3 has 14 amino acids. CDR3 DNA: TGTGCCAGCAGTGAACAAACGGCTAACTATGGCTACACCTTC. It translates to CASSEQTANYGYTF.

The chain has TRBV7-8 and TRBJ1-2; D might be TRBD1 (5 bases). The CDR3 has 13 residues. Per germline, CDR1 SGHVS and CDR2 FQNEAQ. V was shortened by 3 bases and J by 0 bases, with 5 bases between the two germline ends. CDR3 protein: CASSFRANYGYTF. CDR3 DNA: TGTGCCAGCAGCTTCAGGGCTAACTATGGCTACACCTTC. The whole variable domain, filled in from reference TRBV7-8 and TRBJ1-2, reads GAGVSQSPRYKVAKRGQDVALRCDPISGHVSLFWYQQALGQGPEFLTYFQNEAQLDKSGLPSDRFFAERPEGSVSTLKIQRTQQEDSAVYLCASSFRANYGYTFGSGTRLTVV.

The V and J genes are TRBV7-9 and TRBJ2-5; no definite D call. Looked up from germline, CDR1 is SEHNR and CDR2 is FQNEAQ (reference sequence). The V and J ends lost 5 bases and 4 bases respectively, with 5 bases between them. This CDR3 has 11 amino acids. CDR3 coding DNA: TGTGCCAGCAGCCCCCGAGAGACCCAGTACTTC. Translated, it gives CASSPRETQYF. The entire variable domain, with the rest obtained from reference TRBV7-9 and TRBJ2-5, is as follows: DTGVSQNPRHKITKRGQNVTFRCDPISEHNRLYWYRQTLGQGPEFLTYFQNEAQLEKSRLLSDRFSAERPKGSFSTLEIQRTEQGDSAMYLCASSPRETQYFGPGTRLLVL.

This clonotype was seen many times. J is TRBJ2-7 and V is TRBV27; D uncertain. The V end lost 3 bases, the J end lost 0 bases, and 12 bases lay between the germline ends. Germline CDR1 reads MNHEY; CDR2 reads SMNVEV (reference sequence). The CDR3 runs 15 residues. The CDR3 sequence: CASSFGVESSYEQYF. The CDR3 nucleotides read TGTGCCAGCAGTTTTGGTGTGGAAAGCTCCTACGAGCAGTACTTC.

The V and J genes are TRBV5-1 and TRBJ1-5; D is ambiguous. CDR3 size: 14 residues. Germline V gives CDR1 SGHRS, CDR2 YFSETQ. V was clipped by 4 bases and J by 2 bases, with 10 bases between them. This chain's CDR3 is CASSHVTGNQPQHF. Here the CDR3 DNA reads TGCGCCAGCAGCCACGTCACAGGCAATCAGCCCCAGCATTTT.

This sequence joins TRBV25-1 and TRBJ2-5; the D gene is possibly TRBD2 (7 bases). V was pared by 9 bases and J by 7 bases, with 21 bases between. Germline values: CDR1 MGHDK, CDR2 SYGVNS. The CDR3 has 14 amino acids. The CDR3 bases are TGTGCCAGTAGGGGGGGCGCGGGATTTAGGACCCAGTACTTC. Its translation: CASRGGAGFRTQYF.

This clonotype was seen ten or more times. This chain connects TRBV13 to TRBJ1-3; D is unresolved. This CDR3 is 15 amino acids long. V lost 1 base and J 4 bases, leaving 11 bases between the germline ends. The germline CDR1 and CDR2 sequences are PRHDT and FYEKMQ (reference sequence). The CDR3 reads CASSLEVLSGNTIYF. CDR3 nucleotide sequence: TGTGCCAGCAGCTTAGAGGTTCTCTCGGGAAACACCATATATTTT.

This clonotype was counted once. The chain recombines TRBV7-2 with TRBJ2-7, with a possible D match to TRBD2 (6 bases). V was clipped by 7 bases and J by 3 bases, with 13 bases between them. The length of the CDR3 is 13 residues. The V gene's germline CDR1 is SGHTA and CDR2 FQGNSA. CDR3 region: CASTPAGRYEQYF. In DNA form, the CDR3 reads TGTGCCAGCACCCCTGCGGGACGCTACGAGCAGTACTTC.